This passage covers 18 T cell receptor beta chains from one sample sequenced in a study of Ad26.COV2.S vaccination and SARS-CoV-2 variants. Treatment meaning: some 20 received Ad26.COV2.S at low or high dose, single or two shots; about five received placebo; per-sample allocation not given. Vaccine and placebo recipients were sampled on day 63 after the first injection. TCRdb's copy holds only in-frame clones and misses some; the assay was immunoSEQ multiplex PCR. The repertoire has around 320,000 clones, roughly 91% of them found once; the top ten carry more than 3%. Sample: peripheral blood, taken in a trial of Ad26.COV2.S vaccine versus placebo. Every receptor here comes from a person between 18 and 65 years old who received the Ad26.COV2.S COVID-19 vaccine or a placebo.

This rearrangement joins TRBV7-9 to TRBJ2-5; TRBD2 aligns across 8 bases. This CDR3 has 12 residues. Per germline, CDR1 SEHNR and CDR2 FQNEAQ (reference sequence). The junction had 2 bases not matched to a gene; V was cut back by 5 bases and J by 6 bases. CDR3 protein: CASSREGKTQYF. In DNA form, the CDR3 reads TGTGCCAGCAGCCGGGAGGGAAAGACCCAGTACTTC. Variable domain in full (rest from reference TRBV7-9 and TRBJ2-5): DTGVSQNPRHKITKRGQNVTFRCDPISEHNRLYWYRQTLGQGPEFLTYFQNEAQLEKSRLLSDRFSAERPKGSFSTLEIQRTEQGDSAMYLCASSREGKTQYFGPGTRLLVL.

The CDR3 loop reads CASSNRDTVAKNIQYF. CDR3 DNA sequence: TGCGCCAGCAGCAACCGGGACACCGTGGCCAAAAACATTCAGTACTTC. V and J are TRBV5-1 and TRBJ2-4; D might be TRBD1 (6 bases). Trimming shortened V by 4 bases and J by 1 base, and 15 bases separated the two germline ends. This CDR3 is 16 amino acids long. Germline V gives CDR1 SGHRS, CDR2 YFSETQ. Complete variable domain (other parts from reference TRBV5-1 and TRBJ2-4): KAGVTQTPRYLIKTRGQQVTLSCSPISGHRSVSWYQQTPGQGLQFLFEYFSETQRNKGNFPGRFSGRQFSNSRSEMNVSTLELGDSALYLCASSNRDTVAKNIQYFGAGTRLSVL.

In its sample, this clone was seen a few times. Written as DNA, the CDR3 is TGTGCCAGTAGGATCCACGGGGACTCTGGGGCCAACGTCCTGACTTTC. This gives the protein CASRIHGDSGANVLTF. The V and J genes are TRBV19 and TRBJ2-6; D might be TRBD2 (5 bases). The CDR3 loop spans 16 amino acids. Germline V CDR1 and CDR2: LNHDA, SQIVND (reference sequence). Deletions cut 6 bases from V and 0 bases from J, with 12 bases between. Full variable domain (rest looked up from reference TRBV19 and TRBJ2-6): DGGITQSPKYLFRKEGQNVTLSCEQNLNHDAMYWYRQDPGQGLRLIYYSQIVNDFQKGDIAEGYSVSREKKESFPLTVTSAQKNPTAFYLCASRIHGDSGANVLTFGAGSRLTVL.

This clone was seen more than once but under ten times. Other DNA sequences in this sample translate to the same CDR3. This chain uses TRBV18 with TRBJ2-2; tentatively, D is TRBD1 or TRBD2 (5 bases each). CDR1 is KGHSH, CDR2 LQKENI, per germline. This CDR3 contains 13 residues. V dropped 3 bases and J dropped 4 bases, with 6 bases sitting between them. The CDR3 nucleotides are TGTGCCAGCTCACCGAGGGGCACCGGGGAGCTGTTTTTT. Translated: CASSPRGTGELFF.

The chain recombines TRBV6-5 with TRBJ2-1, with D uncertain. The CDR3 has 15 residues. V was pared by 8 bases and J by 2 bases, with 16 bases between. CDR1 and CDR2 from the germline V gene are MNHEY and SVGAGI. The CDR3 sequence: CASGVVANPYNEQFF. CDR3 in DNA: TGTGCCAGCGGGGTTGTGGCGAATCCCTACAATGAGCAGTTCTTC.

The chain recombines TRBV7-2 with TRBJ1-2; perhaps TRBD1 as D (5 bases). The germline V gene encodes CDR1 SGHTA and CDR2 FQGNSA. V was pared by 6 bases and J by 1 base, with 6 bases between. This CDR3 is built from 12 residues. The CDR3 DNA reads TGTGCCAGCAGAGGGGTTAACTATGGCTACACCTTC. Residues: CASRGVNYGYTF.

DNA of the CDR3: TGTGCCTTATTCCCGGGACTAAACACCGGGGAGCTGTTTTTT. This gives the protein CALFPGLNTGELFF. V usage is TRBV30 and J usage is TRBJ2-2, with 7 bases aligning to TRBD2. Germline V lookup: CDR1 GTSNPN, CDR2 SVGIG (reference sequence). V shed 7 bases and J 2 bases; nucleotides not matched to a gene: 7. This CDR3 comprises 14 residues.

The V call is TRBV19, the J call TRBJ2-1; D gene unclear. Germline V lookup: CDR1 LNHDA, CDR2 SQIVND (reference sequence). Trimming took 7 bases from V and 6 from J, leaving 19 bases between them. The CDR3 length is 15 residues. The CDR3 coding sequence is TGTGCCAGTACCCTATCCACCCCTTTACGCAATGAGCAGTTCTTC. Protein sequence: CASTLSTPLRNEQFF.

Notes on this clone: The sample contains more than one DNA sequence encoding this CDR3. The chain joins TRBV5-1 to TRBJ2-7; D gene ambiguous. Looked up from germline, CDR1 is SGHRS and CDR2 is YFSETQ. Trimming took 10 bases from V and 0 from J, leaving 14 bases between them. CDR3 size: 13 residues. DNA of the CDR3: TGCGCCTCCTCCAGTCCCAGCTCCTACGAGCAGTACTTC. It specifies CASSSPSSYEQYF.

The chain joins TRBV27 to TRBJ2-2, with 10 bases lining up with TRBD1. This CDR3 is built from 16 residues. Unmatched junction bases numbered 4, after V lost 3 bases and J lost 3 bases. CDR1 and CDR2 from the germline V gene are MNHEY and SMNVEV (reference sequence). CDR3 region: CASSFLGTGDTGELFF. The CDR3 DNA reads TGTGCCAGCAGTTTTCTCGGGACAGGGGACACCGGGGAGCTGTTTTTT.

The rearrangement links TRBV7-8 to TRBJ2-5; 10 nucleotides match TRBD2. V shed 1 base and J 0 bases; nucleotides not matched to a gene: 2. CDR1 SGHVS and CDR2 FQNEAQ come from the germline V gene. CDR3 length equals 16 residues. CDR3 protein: CASSLVTSGDQETQYF. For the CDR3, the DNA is TGTGCCAGCAGCTTAGTAACTAGCGGGGACCAAGAGACCCAGTACTTC.

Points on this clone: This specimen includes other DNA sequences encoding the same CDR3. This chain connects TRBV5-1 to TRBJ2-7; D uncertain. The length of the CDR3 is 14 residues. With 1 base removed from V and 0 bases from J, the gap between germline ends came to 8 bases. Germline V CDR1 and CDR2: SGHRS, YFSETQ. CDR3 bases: TGCGCCAGCAGCTTGATGGCAGACTCCTACGAGCAGTACTTC. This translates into CASSLMADSYEQYF.

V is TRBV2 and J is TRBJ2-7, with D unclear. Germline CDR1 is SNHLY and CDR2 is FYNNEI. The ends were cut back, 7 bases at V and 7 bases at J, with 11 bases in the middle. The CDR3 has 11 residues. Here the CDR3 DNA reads TGTGCCAGCAAACCAGTGGGGGAGCAGTACTTC. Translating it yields CASKPVGEQYF.

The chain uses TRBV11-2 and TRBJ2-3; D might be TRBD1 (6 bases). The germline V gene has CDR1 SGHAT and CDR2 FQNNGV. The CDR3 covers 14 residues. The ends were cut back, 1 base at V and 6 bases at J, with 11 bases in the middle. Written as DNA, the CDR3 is TGTGCCAGCAGCTTAGCACAGGGTCGGGATACGCAGTATTTT. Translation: CASSLAQGRDTQYF.

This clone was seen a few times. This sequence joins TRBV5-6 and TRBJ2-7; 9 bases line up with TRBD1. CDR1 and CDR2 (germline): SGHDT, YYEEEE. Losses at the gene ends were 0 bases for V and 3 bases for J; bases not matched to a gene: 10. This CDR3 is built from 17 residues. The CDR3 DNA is TGTGCCAGCAGCTTGGGGGACAGGGATTTACGTTACTACGAGCAGTACTTC. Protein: CASSLGDRDLRYYEQYF.

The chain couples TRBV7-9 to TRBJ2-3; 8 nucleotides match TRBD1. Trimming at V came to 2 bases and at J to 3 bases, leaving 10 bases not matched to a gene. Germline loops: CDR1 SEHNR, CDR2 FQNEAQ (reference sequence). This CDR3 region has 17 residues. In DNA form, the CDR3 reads TGTGCCAGCAGCTTAAGGGGCAGGGGGCTGACAACAGATACGCAGTATTTT. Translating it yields CASSLRGRGLTTDTQYF. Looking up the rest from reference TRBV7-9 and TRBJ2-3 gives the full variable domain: DTGVSQNPRHKITKRGQNVTFRCDPISEHNRLYWYRQTLGQGPEFLTYFQNEAQLEKSRLLSDRFSAERPKGSFSTLEIQRTEQGDSAMYLCASSLRGRGLTTDTQYFGPGTRLTVL.

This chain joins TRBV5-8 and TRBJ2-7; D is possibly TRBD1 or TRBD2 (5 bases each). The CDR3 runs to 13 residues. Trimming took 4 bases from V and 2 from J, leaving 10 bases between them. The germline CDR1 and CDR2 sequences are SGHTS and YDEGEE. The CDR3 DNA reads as TGTGCCAGCAGCCCCGGGGCCGCCTACGAGCAGTACTTC. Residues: CASSPGAAYEQYF.

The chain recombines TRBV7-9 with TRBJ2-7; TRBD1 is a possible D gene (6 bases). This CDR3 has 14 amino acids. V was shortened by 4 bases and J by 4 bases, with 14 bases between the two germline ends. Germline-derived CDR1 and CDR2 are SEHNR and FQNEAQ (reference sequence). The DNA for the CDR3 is TGTGCCAGCAGCTCAGGGGTGGCCCCATACGAGCAGTACTTC. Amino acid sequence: CASSSGVAPYEQYF.